This paragraph covers one TCR beta chain sequence. Profiled with immunoSEQ multiplex PCR; TCRdb holds only in-frame clones, not every one. Counted here are more than 200,000 clones, roughly 87% occurring once; the ten biggest clones make up about 6.9%. This sample is drawn from a study of blood T cell repertoires in COVID-19. Study at large: T cells, B-cell-depleted T cells, or PBMCs supplied cDNA or gDNA.

Enrollees, about 18 to 90 years old, lived in 24 US areas. Assignments of participants to cohorts depended upon their own reported clinical history. Germline assignment: CDR1 LNHDA and CDR2 SQIVND (reference sequence). This CDR3 comprises 12 residues. Trimming stripped 10 bases from V and 5 bases from J, with 14 bases between. The chain links TRBV19 to TRBJ1-2; tentative D call: TRBD1 (5 bases). The sequenced sample was PBMCs or T cells enriched from blood (not recorded which). This clonotype was sampled from a woman aged 30 to 39 with acute COVID-19. Here the CDR3 DNA reads TGTGCCACATCCCCGGGGGGATATGGCTACACCTTC. It codes for CATSPGGYGYTF.